This T cell receptor beta chain is drawn from a study of early T cells in non-severe SARS-CoV-2 infection. The sample holds many counts of this clonotype. Its cognate antigen is unknown. The CDR3 has 12 amino acids. CDR1 GTSNPN and CDR2 SVGIG come from the germline V gene (reference sequence). The V end lost 2 bases, the J end lost 2 bases, and 4 bases lay between the germline ends. TCRdb processed the 5' RACE reads anew with MiXCR; each CDR3 protein has one entry. The sample carries 75,000 to 100,000 distinct CDR3 sequences, approximately 15% recorded once. Findings and limits, study-wide: Sequences matched to VDJdb favored anti-spike CD8 responses, while private and CD4 specificities were missed.

V gene TRBV30 combines with J gene TRBJ1-5; D unclear. The sequence was collected from an adult who was a healthcare worker with PCR-confirmed SARS-CoV-2 infection or an uninfected control (not recorded which). Material for sequencing was whole blood. CDR3 DNA sequence: TGTGCCTGGAGTTGGGGCAATCAGCCCCAGCATTTT. Protein sequence: CAWSWGNQPQHF.